This T cell receptor (beta chain) was identified in a study of early T cells in non-severe SARS-CoV-2 infection. Whole-study context: The input, bulk RNA from unsorted whole blood, was sequenced, and chains were unpaired. Findings and limits, study-wide: A preference for anti-spike CD8 responses marked VDJdb matching, which missed private and CD4 specificities.

This CDR3 region has 14 residues. V shed 0 bases and J shed 3 bases, with 8 bases lying between them. Per germline, CDR1 LGHNA and CDR2 YSLEER. This clonotype was seen many times. The antigen is unknown. Each CDR3 protein is one row after TCRdb ran MiXCR on the 5' RACE reads. The sample carries about 22,000 distinct CDR3 sequences, more than 3.5% recorded once. This receptor was obtained from an adult who was a healthcare worker with PCR-confirmed SARS-CoV-2 infection or an uninfected control (not recorded which). The rearrangement uses TRBV4-3 and TRBJ1-1; no clear D. Material: whole blood. This CDR3 reads CASSQDLRYTEAFF. CDR3 in DNA: TGCGCCAGCAGCCAAGATCTTAGGTACACTGAAGCTTTCTTT.